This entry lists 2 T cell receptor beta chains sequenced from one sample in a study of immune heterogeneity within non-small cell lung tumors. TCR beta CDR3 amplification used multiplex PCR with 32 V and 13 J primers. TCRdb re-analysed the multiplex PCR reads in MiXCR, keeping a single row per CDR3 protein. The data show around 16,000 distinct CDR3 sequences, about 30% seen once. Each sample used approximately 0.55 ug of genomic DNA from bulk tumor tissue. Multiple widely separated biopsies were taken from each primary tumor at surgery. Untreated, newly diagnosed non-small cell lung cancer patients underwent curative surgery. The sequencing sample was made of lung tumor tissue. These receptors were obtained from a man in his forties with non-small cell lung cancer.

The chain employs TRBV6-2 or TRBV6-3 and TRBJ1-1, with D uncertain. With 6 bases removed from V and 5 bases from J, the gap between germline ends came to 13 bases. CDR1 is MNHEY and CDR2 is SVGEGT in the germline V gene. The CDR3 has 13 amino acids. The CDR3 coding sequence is TGTGCCAGCAGGCAGGCGGCTGGAACTGAAGCTTTCTTT. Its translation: CASRQAAGTEAFF.

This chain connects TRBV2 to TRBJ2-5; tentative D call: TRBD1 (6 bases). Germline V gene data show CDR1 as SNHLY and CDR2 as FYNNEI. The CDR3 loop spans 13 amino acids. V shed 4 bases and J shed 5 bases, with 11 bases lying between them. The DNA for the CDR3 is TGTGCCAGCAGTGTGGACAGTGGGGAGACCCAGTACTTC. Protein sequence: CASSVDSGETQYF.